These T cell receptor beta chains were read from a single sample in a study of blood T cell repertoires in COVID-19. Repertoires were generated with immunoSEQ multiplex PCR, while TCRdb's copy carries only in-frame clones and drops some. The sample lists tens of thousands of clones, about 91% occurring once. Source material: peripheral blood. The receptor source for this set is an elderly woman with active or convalescent COVID-19. Each CDR3 is given with its conserved first and last residue. Some rows mark clone size as missing; the rest say once, few, many or name a class of expanded clone.

>few|TRBJ1-2|TRBV2
CASALWGTSYGYTF
>few|TRBJ1-2|TRBV29-1
CSSRAGAAGYTF
>few|TRBJ1-1|TRBV7-3
CASSLTQGSTEAFF
>NA|TRBJ1-2|TRBV5-1
CASSPTTNYGYTF
>NA|TRBJ1-3|TRBV5-5
CASSFSGGSGNTIYF
>NA|TRBJ1-1|TRBV5-1
CASSSDGDTEAFF
>NA|TRBJ2-5|TRBV10-2
CASSEGSGSLQETQYF
>NA|TRBJ2-5|TRBV6-5
CASSYTRGETQYF
>NA|TRBJ1-1|TRBV18
CASSPPLRGTEAFF
>NA|TRBJ1-1|TRBV5-1
CASSLVGVTEAFF
>NA|TRBJ2-1|TRBV5-1
CASSSNQGNEQFF
>once|TRBJ1-2|TRBV19
CASSTAATGYWGYTF
>NA|TRBJ1-5|TRBV6-5
CASSYWQSNQPQHF
>NA|TRBJ2-7|TRBV6-5
CASRRGGQPSYEQYF
>NA|TRBJ2-7|TRBV5-1
CASSLSGQGYEQYF
>few|TRBJ2-7|TRBV6-2/TRBV6-3
CASSTRGGGGSSPYEQYF
>NA|TRBJ1-2|TRBV27
CASSAGQIYGYTF
>NA|TRBJ2-5|TRBV4-1
CASSQTSGAGETQYF
>NA|TRBJ1-4|TRBV5-1
CASSFYGQGGEKLFF
>NA|TRBJ2-3|TRBV7-8
CASSSIAGGMDTQYF